Sequencing of this T cell receptor (beta chain) was carried out in a study of blood T cell repertoires in COVID-19. Germline V gene sequence: CDR1 SGHTA, CDR2 FQGTGA. V lost 5 bases, J lost 4 bases, and 10 bases stayed unmatched. There are 17 residues in the CDR3. Authors' analysis steps: Reference gene primer amplification yielded estimated nucleated cell counts. Assay used: immunoSEQ multiplex PCR; TCRdb lists only in-frame clones, some missing. Clone size and V and J calls were adopted from that table, with D and trimming inferred from the DNA. The sample contains approximately 300,000 clones, 86% of which appear only once.

This clonotype was sampled from a woman aged 50 to 60 with acute or convalescent COVID-19. The V call is TRBV7-3, the J call TRBJ2-3, with 12 bases lining up with TRBD2. The sample taken for sequencing was peripheral blood. CDR3 sequence (DNA): TGTGCCAGCAGCCCCTCCCCACTAGCGGGAGGCGCAGATACGCAGTATTTT. As protein: CASSPSPLAGGADTQYF. The full variable domain, its missing parts supplied by reference TRBV7-3 and TRBJ2-3, is GAGVSQTPSNKVTEKGKYVELRCDPISGHTALYWYRQSLGQGPEFLIYFQGTGAADDSGLPNDRFFAVRPEGSVSTLKIQRTERGDSAVYLCASSPSPLAGGADTQYFGPGTRLTVL.